This T cell receptor (beta chain) derives from a study of cytomegalovirus exposure and HLA in healthy donors. Amplification used 60 Vbeta primers and 13 Jbeta primers. Libraries were prepared by immunoSEQ multiplex PCR; TCRdb keeps only in-frame clonotypes and omits some of them. The repertoire holds about 120,000 clones, with almost 85% as singletons. Overall study findings and caveats: Reports indicate that TCR beta sequences accurately predicted the HLA-A and HLA-B alleles of most subjects. The authors judged a highly shared variant cluster likely a sequencing artifact. A missense variant in DCLRE1C was later tied to TCR beta V- and J-gene trimming.

In germline, CDR1 is MNHEY, CDR2 SMNVEV (reference sequence). The CDR3 consists of 14 residues. Trimming took 2 bases from V and 2 from J, leaving 7 bases between them. This clone occurred once. Its antigen is unidentified. The V and J genes are TRBV27 and TRBJ1-5, with D maybe TRBD1 (5 bases). The receptor was derived from a woman under 30 in good health and CMV-seronegative. What was sequenced was PBMCs. CDR3 DNA: TGTGCCAGCAGTTTAGTACAGGGCAATCAGCCCCAGCATTTT. The encoded protein is CASSLVQGNQPQHF.